This T cell receptor (beta chain) stems from a study of T cell responses to AZD1222 COVID-19 vaccine. Study-wide results and caveats: CD4 TCRs covered the whole spike, strongest at regions 160-218 and 743-854.

Some clones are missing from TCRdb's copy, which holds only in-frame ones; the method was immunoSEQ multiplex PCR. In the table there are about 140,000 clones, under 95% of which are singletons. Note on this clone: Its antigen remains unknown.

V was pared by 6 bases and J by 1 base, with 4 bases of the junction left unmatched. The CDR3 consists of 14 residues. Looked up from germline, CDR1 is SQVTM and CDR2 is ANQGSEA. The material sequenced was peripheral blood, taken on day 0 of AZD1222 vaccination. The V gene is TRBV29-1, the J gene TRBJ2-2, with TRBD1 matching over 8 bases. This sequence was found in an adult in good health. Here the CDR3 reads CSVLGQVNTGELFF. CDR3 nucleotide sequence: TGCAGCGTCCTGGGACAGGTGAACACCGGGGAGCTGTTTTTT.